This note documents a single T cell receptor beta chain sequence. The antigen is undetermined. This entry is derived from a study of cytomegalovirus exposure and HLA in healthy donors. Study background: For the roughly 400 genotyped donors, more than 80% fell within the Caucasian-associated ancestry cluster. Whole-study results and caveats: Earlier analysis looked at TCR beta V segments, and most were productive about 87% or about 30% of the time.

Primers included in the PCR were 60 Vbeta and 13 Jbeta primers. TCRdb keeps only in-frame clones here, not all; method: immunoSEQ multiplex PCR. The profile shows 130,000 to 150,000 clones, around 81% of them singletons. At the time of sampling, donors were nominally healthy, though unrecorded immune exposures were likely. Sequenced input: PBMCs. This clonotype was sampled from a man aged 35 to 55 in good health and CMV-seropositive.

DNA of the CDR3: TGTGCCAGCAGCTCCCCGGGGGGGCTTCGCAATGAGCAGTTCTTC. Translated: CASSSPGGLRNEQFF. This sequence joins TRBV7-6 and TRBJ2-1; 8 bases align to TRBD2. Germline CDR1 and CDR2: SGHVS and FNYEAQ. After removal of 4 bases from V and 6 bases from J, the junction contained 8 bases not matched to a gene. The CDR3 is 15 amino acids.